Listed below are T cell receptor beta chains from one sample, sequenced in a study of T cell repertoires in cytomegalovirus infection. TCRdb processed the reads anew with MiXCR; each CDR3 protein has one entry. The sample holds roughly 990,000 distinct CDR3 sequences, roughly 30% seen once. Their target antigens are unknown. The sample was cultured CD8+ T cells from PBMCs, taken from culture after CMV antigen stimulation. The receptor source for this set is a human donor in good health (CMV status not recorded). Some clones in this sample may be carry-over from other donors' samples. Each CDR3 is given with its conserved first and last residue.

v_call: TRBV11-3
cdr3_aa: CASSPAREGTKAFF

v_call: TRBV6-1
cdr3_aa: CASSEVGGGLPPYNEQFF

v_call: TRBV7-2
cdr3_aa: CASSPFPTGGAGGYTF

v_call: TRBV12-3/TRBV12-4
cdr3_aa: CASSLVGTGDGYTF

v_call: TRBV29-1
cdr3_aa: CSVGTGDYGYTF

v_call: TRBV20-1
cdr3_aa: CSARDYGQGAGGNQPQHF

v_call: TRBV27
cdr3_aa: CASSFLKTGGSTDTQYF

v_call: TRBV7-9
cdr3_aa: CASSLRPDYIGELFF

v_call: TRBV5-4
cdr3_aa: CASSGGQHSPYEQYF

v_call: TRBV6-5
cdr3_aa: CASSYSWGQEGKDTQYF

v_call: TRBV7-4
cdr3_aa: CANSFGTGRKDEQYF

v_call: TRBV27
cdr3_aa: CASSPPDPGETQYF

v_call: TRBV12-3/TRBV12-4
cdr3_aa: CASSLGQLGPTNEKLFF

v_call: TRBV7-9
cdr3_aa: CASSLGGEKLFF

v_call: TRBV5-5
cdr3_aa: CASSFDRAFSYNEQFF

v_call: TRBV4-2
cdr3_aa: CASSQDLLVSGDEQFF

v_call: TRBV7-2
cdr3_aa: CASSSPSGGGDTQYF

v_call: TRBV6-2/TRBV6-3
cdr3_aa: CASSYSLRTADGYTF

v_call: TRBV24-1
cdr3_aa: CATSDLTSGGPGPITDTQYF

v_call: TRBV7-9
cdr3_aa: CASSPTATLNTEAFF

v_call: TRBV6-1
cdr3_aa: CASSGGGFNEKLFF

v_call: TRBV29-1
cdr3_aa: CSVEVAGREKLFF

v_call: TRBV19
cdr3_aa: CASSIDNSGDPSGANVLTF

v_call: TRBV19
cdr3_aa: CASSIVAFRTVQNPHDTQYF

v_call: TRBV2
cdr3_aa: CASRGHTQYF

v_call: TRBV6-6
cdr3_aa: CASQNVHRDRGYGYTF

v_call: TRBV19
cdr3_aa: CASSRDRCNEQFF

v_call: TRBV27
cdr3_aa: CASSPSGQSYEQYF

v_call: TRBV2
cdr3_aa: CASSEGLSSNYGYTF

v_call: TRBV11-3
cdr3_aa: CASSNRDRDPETQYF

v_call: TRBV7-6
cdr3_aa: CASSLRSNQETQYF

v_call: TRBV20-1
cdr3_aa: CSARDEGGRQPQHF

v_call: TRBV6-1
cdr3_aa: CASSEVGLGTEAFF

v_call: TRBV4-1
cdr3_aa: CASSQDDRETEAFF

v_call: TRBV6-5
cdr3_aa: CASSYDRGFYSPLHF

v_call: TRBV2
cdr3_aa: CASSQSTGQETQYF

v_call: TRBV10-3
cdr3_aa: CAISDETNEQFF

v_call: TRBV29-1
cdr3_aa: CSVEAAGEGETQYF

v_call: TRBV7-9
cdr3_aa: CASSPGGRDGYTF

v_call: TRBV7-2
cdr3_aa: CASSPPPEGELFF

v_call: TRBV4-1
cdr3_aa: CASSIRGEQFF

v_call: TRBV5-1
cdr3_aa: CASSLEGGTGFMNTEAFF

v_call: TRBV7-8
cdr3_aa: CASSLVGTRTGSTDTQYF

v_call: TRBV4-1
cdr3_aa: CASSQNLGQGLLGEQFF

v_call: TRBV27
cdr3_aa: CASSSGPSYEQFF